The 21 T cell receptor beta chains listed next were all sequenced from one sample in a study of prognosis after radiotherapy for stage I lung cancer. Genomic DNA yielded TCR beta CDR3, amplified by two-round multiplex PCR. Primers (each specific to one TRBV or TRBJ gene) were used in first-round PCR. TCRdb used MiXCR to reprocess the multiplex PCR reads, holding one entry per CDR3 protein. The sample has roughly 29,000 distinct CDR3 sequences, about a third seen once. The sample here was PBMCs, taken before or after stereotactic body radiation therapy (not recorded which). The source of these receptors is a donor over 45 with non-small cell lung cancer.

This clonotype was counted many times. The DNA for the CDR3 is TGTGCCTGGGCAAGGGGGGGGTCTAATGAAAAACTGTTTTTT. Amino acid sequence: CAWARGGSNEKLFF. The chain joins TRBV30 to TRBJ1-4; tentatively, D is TRBD1 (6 bases). With 5 bases removed from V and 3 bases from J, the gap between germline ends came to 13 bases. This CDR3 has 14 amino acids. Germline V gives CDR1 GTSNPN, CDR2 SVGIG (reference sequence). The full variable domain, completed using reference TRBV30 and TRBJ1-4, is SQTIHQWPATLVQPVGSPLSLECTVEGTSNPNLYWYRQAAGRGLQLLFYSVGIGQISSEVPQNLSASRPQDRQFILSSKKLLLSDSGFYLCAWARGGSNEKLFFGSGTQLSVL.

In its sample, this clonotype was seen once. A read error is the likely source, as a far larger clone sits one nucleotide away. This rearrangement joins TRBV6-1 to TRBJ2-5; the match to TRBD2 covers 9 bases. CDR3 size: 15 residues. Trimming removed 7 bases from V and 2 bases from J; junction bases left unmatched: 8. From germline, CDR1 is MNHNS and CDR2 SASEGT. DNA of the CDR3: TGTGCCAGCATTTCTCCTAGCGGGAAACAAGAGACCCAGTACTTC. This sequence encodes CASISPSGKQETQYF.

This clonotype was observed at least ten times. The chain combines TRBV2 with TRBJ1-4; D remains unclear. This CDR3 is 13 amino acids long. With 2 bases removed from V and 5 bases from J, the gap between germline ends came to 6 bases. In germline, CDR1 is SNHLY, CDR2 FYNNEI. The CDR3 DNA reads as TGTGCCAGCAGTGAATATGGGAATGAAAAACTGTTTTTT. Protein product: CASSEYGNEKLFF. Together with reference TRBV2 and TRBJ1-4, the CDR3 gives the full variable domain: EPEVTQTPSHQVTQMGQEVILRCVPISNHLYFYWYRQILGQKVEFLVSFYNNEISEKSEIFDDQFSVERPDGSNFTLKIRSTKLEDSAMYFCASSEYGNEKLFFGSGTQLSVL.

This clonotype was seen at least ten times. The genes are TRBV9 and TRBJ1-1; weak D call: TRBD1 (6 bases). CDR3 length: 14 amino acids. Germline V lookup: CDR1 SGDLS, CDR2 YYNGEE. Deletions cut 4 bases from V and 4 bases from J, with 14 bases between. The CDR3 loop is CASSTGTIGTEAFF. The CDR3 DNA sequence: TGTGCCAGCAGCACCGGGACAATCGGCACTGAAGCTTTCTTT.

About this clonotype: Germline is not matched at one junction end, which may reflect a read error. The chain couples TRBV27 to TRBJ1-1; D might be TRBD1 (6 bases). Germline V gene data show CDR1 as MNHEY and CDR2 as SMNVEV (reference sequence). The length of the CDR3 is 15 residues. As DNA, the CDR3 is TGTGCCAACAGGGAGTATCCTTACATGAACACTGAAGCCTTCTTT. Translating it yields CANREYPYMNTEAFF.

This clonotype was recorded many times. This chain uses TRBV29-1 with TRBJ2-5; D possibly corresponds to TRBD1 (8 bases). Trimming cost V 7 bases and J 5 bases, with 14 bases left between them. Germline loops: CDR1 SQVTM, CDR2 ANQGSEA. CDR3 size: 12 residues. The DNA for the CDR3 is TGCAGCGCGGGAGGACAGGGTGAGACCCAGTACTTC. Its protein is CSAGGQGETQYF.

In this sample, this clonotype turned up many times. The chain carries TRBV5-1 and TRBJ2-7; 10 bases agree with TRBD1. With 3 bases clipped from V and 3 bases from J, the junction kept 3 bases outside the gene matches. The V gene's germline CDR1 is SGHRS and CDR2 YFSETQ. This CDR3 is built from 14 residues. The CDR3 region has the DNA TGCGCCAGCAGCTACGGGACAGGGGACTACGAGCAGTACTTC. This codes for CASSYGTGDYEQYF.

This clonotype was seen a single time. The chain recombines TRBV11-3 with TRBJ2-1; 8 bases map to TRBD2. In germline, CDR1 is SGHNT, CDR2 YENEEA. The CDR3 is made up of 18 amino acids. J lost 8 bases, V lost 5 bases, and 20 bases had no gene match. CDR3 sequence reads: CASSPNWTAGVESYEQFF. CDR3 sequence (DNA): TGTGCCAGCAGCCCCAATTGGACAGCGGGAGTTGAGAGCTATGAGCAGTTCTTC.

In the case of this clonotype: An end of the junction differs from the germline gene, which may be a read error. V gene TRBV19 combines with J gene TRBJ2-7; D possibly uses TRBD1 or TRBD2 (5 bases each). The V gene's germline CDR1 is LNHDA and CDR2 SQIVND (reference sequence). This CDR3 comprises 12 residues. The CDR3 nucleotides read TGTGCCAGTAGCCGAGGGGCGGGCGAGCATTACTTC. This translates into CASSRGAGEHYF.

With regard to this clonotype: This likely reflects a read error, since a far larger clone is one base away. The J gene is TRBJ1-1, the V gene TRBV6-2 or TRBV6-3, with D perhaps matching TRBD1 (6 bases). Trimming shortened V by 10 bases and J by 2 bases, and 17 bases separated the two germline ends. CDR3 size: 14 residues. CDR1 is MNHEY and CDR2 is SVGEGT in the germline V gene. The CDR3 loop reads CAIFRGGINTEAFF. CDR3 in DNA: TGTGCCATTTTCAGGGGAGGAATAAACACTGAAGCTTTCTTT.

The table lists this clonotype with many counts. The V call is TRBV5-1, the J call TRBJ2-2; 9 nucleotides match TRBD1. CDR1 SGHRS and CDR2 YFSETQ come from the germline V gene. The CDR3 consists of 17 residues. With 4 bases clipped from V and 4 bases from J, the junction kept 11 bases outside the gene matches. CDR3 nucleotide sequence: TGCGCCAGCAGCAGCAACAGGGGGCGGCGAACCACCGGGGAGCTGTTTTTT. Its translation is CASSSNRGRRTTGELFF.

This clonotype is termed medium-sized (0.01 to 0.1%). The chain carries TRBV20-1 and TRBJ1-6, with 9 bases that match TRBD1. Looked up from germline, CDR1 is DFQATT and CDR2 is SNEGSKA (reference sequence). V was pared by 5 bases and J by 10 bases, with 9 bases of the junction left unmatched. The CDR3 totals 14 residues. The CDR3 nucleotides are TGCAGTGCTCTCACAGGGGGCGCTTGGTCACCCCTCCACTTT. Translation: CSALTGGAWSPLHF.

This clonotype has ten or more counts. The V and J genes are TRBV7-8 and TRBJ2-6, with 9 bases aligning to TRBD1. Trimming at V came to 3 bases and at J to 0 bases, leaving 6 bases not matched to a gene. CDR3 length equals 18 residues. CDR1 is SGHVS, CDR2 FQNEAQ, per germline. The CDR3 reads CASSLRTGVSSGANVLTF. The CDR3 nucleotides read TGTGCCAGCAGCTTGCGGACAGGGGTGAGCTCTGGGGCCAACGTCCTGACTTTC.

This clonotype is medium-sized (0.01 to 0.1%) in the sample. The chain has TRBV6-5 and TRBJ2-1, with a possible D match to TRBD2 (6 bases). CDR1 and CDR2 (germline): MNHEY, SVGAGI. The CDR3 contains 15 residues. Trimming pared 0 bases from V and 7 bases from J, leaving 13 bases between. As DNA, the CDR3 is TGTGCCAGCAGTTACTCGGGCGGGATTGGTAATGAGCAGTTCTTC. Encoded protein: CASSYSGGIGNEQFF.

This clonotype was observed many times. The chain links TRBV9 to TRBJ2-3, with 7 nucleotides matching TRBD2. The CDR3 is made up of 15 amino acids. The germline gives CDR1 SGDLS, CDR2 YYNGEE. J gave up 1 base and V 4 bases, and 6 bases lay outside the gene matches. The CDR3 is CASSPRAGGTDTQYF. Here the CDR3 DNA reads TGTGCCAGCAGCCCCAGGGCGGGAGGCACAGATACGCAGTATTTT.

About this clonotype itself: Germline is not matched at one junction end, which may reflect a read error. The CDR3 bases are TGTGCCAGTGAACAGCTCGTGAATACTGAAGCTTTCTTT. This translates into CASEQLVNTEAFF. The chain recombines TRBV28 with TRBJ1-1, with D unresolved. Germline CDR1 reads MDHEN; CDR2 reads SYDVKM. The CDR3 sequence is 13 residues long.

This clonotype was found many times. V is TRBV20-1 and J is TRBJ1-2, with 7 nucleotides matching TRBD1. Per germline, CDR1 DFQATT and CDR2 SNEGSKA (reference sequence). The length of the CDR3 is 15 residues. V was clipped by 0 bases and J by 8 bases; unmatched bases: 12. CDR3 sequence (DNA): TGCAGTGCTAGAGAGAGGCCCGGGACAGCTTTAGGCTACACCTTC. This sequence encodes CSARERPGTALGYTF.

This clonotype was found many times. The chain employs TRBV28 and TRBJ1-1; D not resolved. Per the germline V gene, CDR1 is MDHEN and CDR2 is SYDVKM. Trimming shortened V by 7 bases and J by 1 base, and 16 bases separated the two germline ends. The CDR3 is made up of 15 amino acids. DNA of the CDR3: TGTGCCAGCACGCTGGTTTTGGTTGGGAACACTGAAGCTTTCTTT. Its protein is CASTLVLVGNTEAFF.

This clonotype was seen many times. The CDR3 nucleotides read TGTGCCACCAGCAGAGATGTAGGTGATCCCCAGTACTTC. It yields the protein CATSRDVGDPQYF. This chain joins TRBV15 and TRBJ2-5, with D hard to call. V lost 0 bases to trimming and J lost 9 bases, with 11 bases between them. The CDR3 spans 13 residues. Germline CDR1 LNHNV, CDR2 YYDKDF (reference sequence).

This clonotype showed up many times. The chain is built from TRBV30 and TRBJ1-2; D is undetermined. Germline V gene sequence: CDR1 GTSNPN, CDR2 SVGIG (reference sequence). The V and J ends lost 0 bases and 4 bases respectively, with 12 bases between them. This CDR3 contains 14 residues. The CDR3 loop is CAWSVLGVFYGYTF. The CDR3 region has the DNA TGTGCCTGGAGTGTACTCGGAGTTTTCTATGGCTACACCTTC.

For this clonotype: Just one base apart from a much larger clone, this may be a read error. The chain is built from TRBV28 and TRBJ1-5; D gene ambiguous. The germline CDR1 and CDR2 sequences are MDHEN and SYDVKM. This CDR3 region has 14 residues. CDR3 nucleotide sequence: TGTGTCAGCAGTTTATGGGGTAGCAATCAGCCCCAGCATTTT. Its translation is CVSSLWGSNQPQHF.